This TCR beta chain originates from a study of control samples from healthy donors and cancer patients. This table comes from immunoSEQ multiplex PCR, and its TCRdb copy is limited to in-frame clones, with some not included. There are around 130,000 clones in the sample; 93% occur only once, and 1.7% lies in the top ten. The germline V gene encodes CDR1 LGHNA and CDR2 YSLEER. This CDR3 region has 15 residues. Between the trimmed V and J ends, which lost 0 bases and 7 bases, there was a span of 13 bases. This clone was recorded a few times. The sequencing sample was made of PBMCs. This rearrangement joins TRBV4-3 to TRBJ1-3; D gene uncertain. This receptor was identified in a man in his fifties or sixties with head and neck cancer. The CDR3 sequence is CASSQDYEAGNTIYF. CDR3 coding DNA: TGCGCCAGCAGCCAAGATTATGAGGCCGGGAACACCATATATTTT.